These T cell receptor beta chains were read from a single sample in a study of CD8 T cell repertoires and HIV-1 epitope variants. Here immunoSEQ multiplex PCR was the method, and the copy in TCRdb shows in-frame clones only, minus some. The sample holds about 6,300 clones; 66% are singletons and the top ten take over 40%. These receptors' antigens are unknown. Sequencing used cultured CD8+ T cells derived from PBMCs. The receptor source for this set is a male donor with HIV. The CDR3 runs from the conserved cysteine through the conserved F or W. D genes are given only for firm matches. For some rows the clone size is stated as once, few or many, or as a class when expanded; others skip it.

abundance: few; d_gene: NA; j_gene: TRBJ2-7; v_gene: TRBV7-3; CDR3aa: CASSEGPSYEQYF; CDR3nt: TGTGCCAGCAGCGAAGGGCCCTCCTACGAGCAGTACTTC
abundance: NA; d_gene: TRBD1; j_gene: TRBJ2-7; v_gene: TRBV5-4; CDR3aa: CASSLGQGNEQYF; CDR3nt: TGTGCCAGCAGCTTGGGACAGGGGAACGAGCAGTACTTC
abundance: NA; d_gene: NA; j_gene: TRBJ2-2; v_gene: TRBV14; CDR3aa: CASSQEIGGGPNTGELFF; CDR3nt: TGTGCCAGCAGCCAAGAAATAGGCGGGGGCCCGAACACCGGGGAGCTGTTTTTT
abundance: few; d_gene: NA; j_gene: TRBJ2-7; v_gene: TRBV19; CDR3aa: CASSMGDEQYF; CDR3nt: TGTGCCAGTAGTATGGGGGACGAGCAGTACTTC
abundance: NA; d_gene: TRBD1; j_gene: TRBJ1-6; v_gene: TRBV6-1; CDR3aa: CASRPRRQGLSPLHF; CDR3nt: TGTGCCAGCAGACCCAGACGACAGGGATTATCACCCCTCCACTTT
abundance: NA; d_gene: TRBD2; j_gene: TRBJ2-3; v_gene: TRBV13; CDR3aa: CASSLTSGGVTDTQYF; CDR3nt: TGTGCCAGCAGCTTAACTAGCGGGGGGGTCACAGATACGCAGTATTTT
abundance: medium-sized; d_gene: TRBD1; j_gene: TRBJ2-5; v_gene: TRBV6-6; CDR3aa: CASSQGQGAFSETQYF; CDR3nt: TGTGCCAGCAGTCAGGGACAGGGGGCGTTTTCCGAGACCCAGTACTTC
abundance: NA; d_gene: NA; j_gene: TRBJ1-3; v_gene: TRBV6-5; CDR3aa: CASSYSQGGSGNTIYF; CDR3nt: TGTGCCAGCAGTTACTCACAGGGTGGCTCTGGAAACACCATATATTTT
abundance: NA; d_gene: NA; j_gene: TRBJ1-2; v_gene: TRBV28; CDR3aa: CATLPGVYGYTF; CDR3nt: TGTGCCACCCTTCCGGGGGTCTATGGCTACACCTTC
abundance: NA; d_gene: NA; j_gene: TRBJ2-3; v_gene: TRBV7-9; CDR3aa: CASSLTEDSTDTQYF; CDR3nt: TGTGCCAGCAGCTTAACTGAGGACAGCACAGATACGCAGTATTTT
abundance: NA; d_gene: NA; j_gene: TRBJ2-3; v_gene: TRBV5-1; CDR3aa: CASSLAQGSGGDTQYF; CDR3nt: TGCGCCAGCAGCTTGGCACAGGGGAGCGGGGGTGATACGCAGTATTTT
abundance: once; d_gene: TRBD1; j_gene: TRBJ2-7; v_gene: TRBV5-1; CDR3aa: CASSVTGGAPHEQYF; CDR3nt: TGCGCCAGCAGCGTAACAGGGGGCGCTCCCCACGAGCAGTACTTC
abundance: NA; d_gene: NA; j_gene: TRBJ1-1; v_gene: TRBV5-1; CDR3aa: CASSLEGGNTEAFF; CDR3nt: TGCGCCAGCAGCTTGGAAGGGGGGAACACTGAAGCTTTCTTT
abundance: NA; d_gene: NA; j_gene: TRBJ2-7; v_gene: TRBV27; CDR3aa: CASSIREPESYEQYF; CDR3nt: TGTGCCAGCAGTATTCGGGAGCCGGAATCCTACGAGCAGTACTTC
abundance: NA; d_gene: NA; j_gene: TRBJ2-7; v_gene: TRBV6-5; CDR3aa: CASTNTYEQYF; CDR3nt: TGTGCCAGCACTAACACCTACGAGCAGTACTTC
abundance: NA; d_gene: TRBD1; j_gene: TRBJ1-5; v_gene: TRBV5-1; CDR3aa: CAISQGGNQPQHF; CDR3nt: TGCGCCATTTCGCAGGGGGGTAATCAGCCCCAGCATTTT
abundance: NA; d_gene: NA; j_gene: TRBJ2-7; v_gene: TRBV18; CDR3aa: CASSPRETSSSYEQYF; CDR3nt: TGTGCCAGCTCACCACGGGAAACCTCCAGCTCCTACGAGCAGTACTTC
abundance: NA; d_gene: NA; j_gene: TRBJ2-7; v_gene: TRBV2; CDR3aa: CASSEGDFYEQYF; CDR3nt: TGTGCCAGCAGTGAAGGGGACTTCTACGAGCAGTACTTC
abundance: NA; d_gene: NA; j_gene: TRBJ2-5; v_gene: TRBV7-8; CDR3aa: CASGPFGTQYF; CDR3nt: TGTGCCAGCGGCCCCTTCGGGACCCAGTACTTC
abundance: NA; d_gene: NA; j_gene: TRBJ1-4; v_gene: TRBV7-2; CDR3aa: CASSLNGPNEKLFF; CDR3nt: TGTGCCAGCAGCTTAAACGGGCCTAATGAAAAACTGTTTTTT
abundance: NA; d_gene: TRBD1; j_gene: TRBJ1-1; v_gene: TRBV7-6; CDR3aa: CASSFLPGQGGTEAFF; CDR3nt: TGTGCCAGCAGCTTCCTCCCGGGACAGGGAGGCACTGAAGCTTTCTTT
abundance: NA; d_gene: NA; j_gene: TRBJ2-7; v_gene: TRBV7-9; CDR3aa: CASSLDEQYF; CDR3nt: TGTGCCAGCAGCTTAGACGAGCAGTACTTC
abundance: NA; d_gene: NA; j_gene: TRBJ1-1; v_gene: TRBV4-3; CDR3aa: CASSPARDTEAFF; CDR3nt: TGCGCCAGCAGCCCAGCCCGGGACACTGAAGCTTTCTTT
abundance: NA; d_gene: TRBD1; j_gene: TRBJ2-7; v_gene: TRBV6-5; CDR3aa: CASSRDRDSGEQYF; CDR3nt: TGTGCCAGCAGTCGAGACAGGGATTCGGGCGAGCAGTACTTC
abundance: NA; d_gene: TRBD1; j_gene: TRBJ1-5; v_gene: TRBV10-1; CDR3aa: CASRDRDSNQPQHF; CDR3nt: TGCGCCAGCAGGGACAGGGATTCCAATCAGCCCCAGCATTTT
abundance: few; d_gene: NA; j_gene: TRBJ1-5; v_gene: TRBV2; CDR3aa: CASSELGGDNQPQHF; CDR3nt: TGTGCCAGCAGTGAGCTCGGAGGGGACAATCAGCCCCAGCATTTT
abundance: NA; d_gene: NA; j_gene: TRBJ2-3; v_gene: TRBV29-1; CDR3aa: CSVEDGTAGGRGTDTQYF; CDR3nt: TGCAGCGTTGAAGACGGAACCGCGGGCGGTAGGGGCACAGATACGCAGTATTTT
abundance: few; d_gene: TRBD1; j_gene: TRBJ1-5; v_gene: TRBV19; CDR3aa: CASRQGNQPQHF; CDR3nt: TGTGCCAGTAGACAGGGGAATCAGCCCCAGCATTTT
abundance: few; d_gene: TRBD1; j_gene: TRBJ1-5; v_gene: TRBV4-1; CDR3aa: CASSPGQGNQPQHF; CDR3nt: TGCGCCAGCAGCCCGGGACAGGGAAATCAGCCCCAGCATTTT
abundance: few; d_gene: TRBD2; j_gene: TRBJ2-5; v_gene: TRBV5-4; CDR3aa: CASSLDWGGQETQYF; CDR3nt: TGTGCCAGCAGCTTGGACTGGGGGGGGCAAGAGACCCAGTACTTC
abundance: NA; d_gene: NA; j_gene: TRBJ2-5; v_gene: TRBV12-5; CDR3aa: CASGSTSDSTQETQYF; CDR3nt: TGTGCTAGTGGTTCCACCTCCGACAGTACCCAAGAGACCCAGTACTTC